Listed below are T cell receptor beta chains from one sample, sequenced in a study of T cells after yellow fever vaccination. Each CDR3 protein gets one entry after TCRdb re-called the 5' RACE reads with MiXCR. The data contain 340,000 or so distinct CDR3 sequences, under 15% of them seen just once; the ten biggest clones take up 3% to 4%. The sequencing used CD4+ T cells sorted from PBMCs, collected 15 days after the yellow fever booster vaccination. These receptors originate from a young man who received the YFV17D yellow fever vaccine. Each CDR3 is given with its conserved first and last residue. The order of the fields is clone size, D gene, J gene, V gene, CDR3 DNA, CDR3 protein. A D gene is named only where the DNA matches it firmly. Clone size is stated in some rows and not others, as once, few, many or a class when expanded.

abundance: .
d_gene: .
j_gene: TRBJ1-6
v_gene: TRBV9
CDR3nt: TGTGCCAGCAGCGTAGGTCAGGTGCCACCCCTCCACTTT
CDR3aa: CASSVGQVPPLHF

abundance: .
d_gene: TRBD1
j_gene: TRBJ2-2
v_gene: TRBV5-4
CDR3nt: TGTGCCAGCAGGAAGACAGGGGACGGGGAGCTGTTTTTT
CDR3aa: CASRKTGDGELFF

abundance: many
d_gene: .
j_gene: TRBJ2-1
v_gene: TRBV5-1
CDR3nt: TGCGCCAGCAGCTCGACGGCGGGCAATGAGCAGTTCTTC
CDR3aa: CASSSTAGNEQFF

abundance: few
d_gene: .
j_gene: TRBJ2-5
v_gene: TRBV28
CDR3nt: TGTGCCAGCAATGGGCGGAGGACCCAGTACTTC
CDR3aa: CASNGRRTQYF

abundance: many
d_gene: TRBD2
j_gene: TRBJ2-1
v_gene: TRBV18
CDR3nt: TGTGCCAGCTCCCCGGGACTAGCAGGGGATGAGCAGTTCTTC
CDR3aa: CASSPGLAGDEQFF

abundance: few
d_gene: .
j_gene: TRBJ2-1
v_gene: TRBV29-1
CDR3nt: TGCAGCGTACGGCCCTACAATGAGCAGTTCTTC
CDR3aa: CSVRPYNEQFF

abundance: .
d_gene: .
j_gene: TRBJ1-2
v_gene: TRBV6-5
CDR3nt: TGTGCCAGCAGACCTCCGGGAAGATTATTAGGCTACACCTTC
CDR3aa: CASRPPGRLLGYTF

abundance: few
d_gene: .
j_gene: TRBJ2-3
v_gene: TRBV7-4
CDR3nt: TGTGCCAGCATCAAAAGGAGGTGGGGCCGAATTGTGCCAGATACGCAGTATTTT
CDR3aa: CASIKRRWGRIVPDTQYF

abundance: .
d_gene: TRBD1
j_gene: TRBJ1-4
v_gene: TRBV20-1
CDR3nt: TGCAGTGCTAGCATCAGGACAGGGTTTAATGAAAAACTGTTTTTT
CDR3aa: CSASIRTGFNEKLFF

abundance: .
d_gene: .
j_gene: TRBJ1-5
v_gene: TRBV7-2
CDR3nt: TGTGCCAGCAGCTTAGATGTGGTCTTCAATCAGCCCCAGCATTTT
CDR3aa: CASSLDVVFNQPQHF

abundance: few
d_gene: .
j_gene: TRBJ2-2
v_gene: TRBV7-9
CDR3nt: TGTGCCAGCGGGAGACTCGCGAACACCGGGGAGCTGTTTTTT
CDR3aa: CASGRLANTGELFF

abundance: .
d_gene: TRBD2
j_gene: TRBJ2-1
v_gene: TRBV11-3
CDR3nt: TGTGCCAGCAGCCGAATTCGGGGGGTCTACAATGAGCAGTTCTTC
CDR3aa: CASSRIRGVYNEQFF

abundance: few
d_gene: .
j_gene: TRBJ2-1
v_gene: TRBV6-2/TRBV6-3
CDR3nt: TGTGCCAGCAAAACCGGGACGGACAATGGATCGCAGTTCTTC
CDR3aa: CASKTGTDNGSQFF

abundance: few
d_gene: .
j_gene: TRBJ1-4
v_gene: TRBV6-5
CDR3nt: TGTGCCAGCAGTTACGCGGGTGCTAATGAAAAACTGTTTTTT
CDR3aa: CASSYAGANEKLFF

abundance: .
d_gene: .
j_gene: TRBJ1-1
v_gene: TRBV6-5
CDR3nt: TGTGCCAGCAGTTACTCGAGGGGACCCGTTGAAGCTTTCTTT
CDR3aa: CASSYSRGPVEAFF

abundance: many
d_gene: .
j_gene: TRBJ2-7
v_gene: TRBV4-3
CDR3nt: TGCGCCAGCAGCCAAGACAGGAGCTCCTACGAGCAGTACTTC
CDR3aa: CASSQDRSSYEQYF

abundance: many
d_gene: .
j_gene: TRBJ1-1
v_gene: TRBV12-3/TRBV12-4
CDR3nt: TGTGCCAGCAGGGCGGAAGGTCGCGGTAGCACTGAAGCTTTCTTT
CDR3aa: CASRAEGRGSTEAFF

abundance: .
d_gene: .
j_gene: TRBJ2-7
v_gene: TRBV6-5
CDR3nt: TGTGCCAGCAGTTGGGGGGGGCGGCGGGAGCAGTACTTC
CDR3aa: CASSWGGRREQYF

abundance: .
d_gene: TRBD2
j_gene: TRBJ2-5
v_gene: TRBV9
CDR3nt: TGTGCCAGCAGCGTGAGCGGGGGGACACAAGAGACCCAGTACTTC
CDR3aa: CASSVSGGTQETQYF

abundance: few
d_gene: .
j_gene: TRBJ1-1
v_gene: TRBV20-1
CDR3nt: TGCAGTGCTAGAGAACCCGGGGGCGGAACTGAAGCTTTCTTT
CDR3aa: CSAREPGGGTEAFF

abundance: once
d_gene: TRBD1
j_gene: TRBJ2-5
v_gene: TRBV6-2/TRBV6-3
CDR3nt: TGTGCCACGGCGGGACAGGTACAAGAGACCCAGTACTTC
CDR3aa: CATAGQVQETQYF

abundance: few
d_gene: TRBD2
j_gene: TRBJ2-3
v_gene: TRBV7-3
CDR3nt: TGTGCCAGCAGCTTAAATTCCCGGGGGGGCACAGATACGCAGTATTTT
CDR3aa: CASSLNSRGGTDTQYF

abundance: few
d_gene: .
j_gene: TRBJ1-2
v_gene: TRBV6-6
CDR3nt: TGTGCCAGCTACGACCCGGGACGTCCCGAGGGCTACACCTTC
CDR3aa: CASYDPGRPEGYTF

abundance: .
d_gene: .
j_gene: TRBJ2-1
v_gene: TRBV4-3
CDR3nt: TGCGCCAGCAGCCAAGTAACGGACCGCTACGATGAGCAGTTCTTC
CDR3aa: CASSQVTDRYDEQFF

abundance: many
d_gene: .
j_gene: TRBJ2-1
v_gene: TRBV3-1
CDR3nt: TGCGCCAGCAGCCAAGGGCAGGGATCTTACAATGAGCAGTTCTTC
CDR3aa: CASSQGQGSYNEQFF

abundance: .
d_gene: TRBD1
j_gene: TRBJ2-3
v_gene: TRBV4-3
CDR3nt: TGCGCCAGCAGCCAAGATACTGCCGGACAGGGGAGGGTAACCACAGATACGCAGTATTTT
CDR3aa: CASSQDTAGQGRVTTDTQYF

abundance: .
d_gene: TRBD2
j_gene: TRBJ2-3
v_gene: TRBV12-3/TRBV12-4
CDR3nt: TGTGCCAGCAGGATAGCGGGGGGCGGCACAGATACGCAGTATTTT
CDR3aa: CASRIAGGGTDTQYF

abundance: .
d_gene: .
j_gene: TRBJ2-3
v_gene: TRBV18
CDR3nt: TGTGCCAGCTCACCCGGGGAAGATACGCAGTATTTT
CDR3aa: CASSPGEDTQYF

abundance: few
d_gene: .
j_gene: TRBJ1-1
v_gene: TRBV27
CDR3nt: TGTGCCAGCAGTTGGGGGGGGGGGGACACTGAAGCTTTCTTT
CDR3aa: CASSWGGGDTEAFF

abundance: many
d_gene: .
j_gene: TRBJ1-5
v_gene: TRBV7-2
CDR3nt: TGTGCCAGCAGCCCATCTCCCTCGGGACCCCAGCATTTT
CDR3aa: CASSPSPSGPQHF

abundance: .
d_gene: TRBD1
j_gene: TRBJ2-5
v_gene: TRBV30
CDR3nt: TGTGCCTGGAGAAGAACAGGGGGCCGCAGTGGAGAGACCCAGTACTTC
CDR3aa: CAWRRTGGRSGETQYF

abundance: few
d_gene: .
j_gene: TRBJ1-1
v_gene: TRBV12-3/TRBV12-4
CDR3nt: TGTGCCAGCAGGCCACTCCCGATTTTGAAGACATGGAGACGGGGGACTGAAGCTTTCTTT
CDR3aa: CASRPLPILKTWRRGTEAFF

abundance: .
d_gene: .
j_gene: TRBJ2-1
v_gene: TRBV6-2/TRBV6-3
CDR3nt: TGTGCCAGCAGTTACGCGGGACGGTACAACAATGAGCAGTTCTTC
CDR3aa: CASSYAGRYNNEQFF

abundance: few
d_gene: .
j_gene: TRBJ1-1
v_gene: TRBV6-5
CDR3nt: TGTGCCAGCAGTTACGGGACAAGGGCTTTCTTT
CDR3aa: CASSYGTRAFF

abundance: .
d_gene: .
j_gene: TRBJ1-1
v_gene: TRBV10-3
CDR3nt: TGTGCCATCAGTGAATCAGGGGCGAACACTGAAGCTTTCTTT
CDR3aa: CAISESGANTEAFF

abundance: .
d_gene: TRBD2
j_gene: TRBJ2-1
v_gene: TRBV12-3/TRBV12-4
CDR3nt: TGTGCCAGCAGTTTATCTAGCGGTAATGAGCAGTTCTTC
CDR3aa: CASSLSSGNEQFF

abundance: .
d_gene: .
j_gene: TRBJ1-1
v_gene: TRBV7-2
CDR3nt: TGTGCCAGCAGCTTAATGGGGGCTGGGCGAGCTTTCTTT
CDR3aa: CASSLMGAGRAFF

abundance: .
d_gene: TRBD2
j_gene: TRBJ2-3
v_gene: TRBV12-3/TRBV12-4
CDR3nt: TGTGCCAGCAGTTGGACTAGCGGTCCTACAGATACGCAGTATTTT
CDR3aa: CASSWTSGPTDTQYF

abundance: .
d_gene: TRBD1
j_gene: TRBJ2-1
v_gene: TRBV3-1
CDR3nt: TGTGCCAGCAGCTCCCTCCCCACAGGGGACAATGAGCAGTTCTTC
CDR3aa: CASSSLPTGDNEQFF

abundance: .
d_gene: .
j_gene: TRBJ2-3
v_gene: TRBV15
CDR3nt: TGTGCCACCAGCAGAGATGGGGGGGCTGGGGATACGCAGTATTTT
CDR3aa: CATSRDGGAGDTQYF

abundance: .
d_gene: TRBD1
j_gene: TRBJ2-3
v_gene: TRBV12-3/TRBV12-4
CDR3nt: TGTGCCAGCACCCTGGGACAGCGCACAGATACGCAGTATTTT
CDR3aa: CASTLGQRTDTQYF

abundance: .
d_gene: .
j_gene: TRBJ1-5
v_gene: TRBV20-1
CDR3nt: TGCAGTGCTAGAAATAGACAGGAAGGCAATCAGCCCCAGCATTTT
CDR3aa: CSARNRQEGNQPQHF

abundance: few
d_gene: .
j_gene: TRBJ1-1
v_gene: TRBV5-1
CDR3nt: TGCGCCAGCAACCTACAGAGCATGAACACTGAAGCTTTCTTT
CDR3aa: CASNLQSMNTEAFF

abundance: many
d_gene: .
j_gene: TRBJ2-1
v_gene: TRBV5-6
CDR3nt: TGTGCCAGCAGCCAGTTGAGCTCCTACAATGAGCAGTTCTTC
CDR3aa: CASSQLSSYNEQFF

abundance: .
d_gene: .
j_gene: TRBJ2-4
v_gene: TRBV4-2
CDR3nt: TGTGCCAGCAGCCAGGGGGGCGAGGGGACCATTCAGTACTTC
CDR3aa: CASSQGGEGTIQYF

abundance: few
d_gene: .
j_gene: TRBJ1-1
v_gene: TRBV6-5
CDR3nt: TGTGCCAGCATCGGCTGGGGGATGAACACTGAAGCTTTCTTT
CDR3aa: CASIGWGMNTEAFF

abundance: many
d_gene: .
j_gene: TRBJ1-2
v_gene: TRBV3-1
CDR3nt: TGTGCCAGCAGCCAAGAAAGCTACTATGGCTACACCTTC
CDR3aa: CASSQESYYGYTF

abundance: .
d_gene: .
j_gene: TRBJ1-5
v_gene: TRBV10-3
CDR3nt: TGTGCCATCCGTAGGGACGGCAATCAGCCCCAGCATTTT
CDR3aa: CAIRRDGNQPQHF

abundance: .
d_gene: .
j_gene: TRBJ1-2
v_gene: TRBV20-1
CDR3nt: TGCAGTGCCGGACCGGGGGGGGTAGGTGGCTACACCTTC
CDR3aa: CSAGPGGVGGYTF

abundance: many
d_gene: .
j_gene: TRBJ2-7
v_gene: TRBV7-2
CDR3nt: TGTGCCAGCAGCTGGCGAGACTACGAGCAGTACTTC
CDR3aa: CASSWRDYEQYF